In its sample, the clone carrying this T cell receptor beta chain was seen many times. This entry comes from a study of response to subunit inactivated influenza vaccine. One entry per CDR3 protein results from TCRdb running MiXCR on the RT-PCR reads. The data contain under 750,000 distinct CDR3 sequences, approximately 12% of them singletons. Germline CDR1 SEHNR, CDR2 FQNEAQ (reference sequence). V lost 4 bases to trimming and J lost 6 bases, with 16 bases between them. The CDR3 runs 14 residues. This TCR was recovered from a man aged 50 to 59 who received an inactivated influenza vaccine. The starting material was PBMCs from blood, obtained on the day of vaccination. This sequence joins TRBV7-9 and TRBJ2-7; tentative D call: TRBD1 (5 bases). The CDR3 DNA sequence: TGTGCCAGCAGCTCCCGACAGAAATCCGTCGAGCAGTACTTC. Translation: CASSSRQKSVEQYF.